The rows below give T cell receptor beta chains drawn from one sample of a study of blood T cell repertoires in COVID-19. Profiled with immunoSEQ multiplex PCR; TCRdb holds only in-frame clones, not every one. The sample has under 140,000 clones; around three quarters are singletons. What was sequenced was peripheral blood. The receptors stem from an older woman with acute or convalescent COVID-19. Both conserved end residues are part of each CDR3. D genes are given only for firm matches. Clone size is not always given. Where it is, it says once, few, many or a class for expanded clones.

TRBJ1-5	.	TRBV6-1	.	TGTGCCAGCAGTGACCTACGACAGCCCCAGCATTTT	CASSDLRQPQHF
TRBJ2-5	.	TRBV10-3	.	TGTGCCATCAGTGAGTCTGAGACTTTGGCAAAAGAGACCCAGTACTTC	CAISESETLAKETQYF
TRBJ1-5	.	TRBV27	.	TGTGCCAGCAGTTTCTTACCGTTAGGGGGTCAGCCCCAGCATTTT	CASSFLPLGGQPQHF
TRBJ2-7	few	TRBV30	.	TGTGCCTGGAGTGCTGCCTACGAGCAGTACTTC	CAWSAAYEQYF
TRBJ1-1	.	TRBV4-1	TRBD1	TGCGCCAGCAGCCAAGTCGCCGGGACAGGTACGGTAACTGAAGCTTTCTTT	CASSQVAGTGTVTEAFF
TRBJ1-2	.	TRBV23-1	.	TGCGCCAGCAGTCAAGCCAGGGGAGCCTACGAAGGCTACACCTTC	CASSQARGAYEGYTF
TRBJ2-7	.	TRBV5-8	.	TGTGCCAGCAGCTTATCCGTACAGTTCACCTACGAGCAGTACTTC	CASSLSVQFTYEQYF
TRBJ1-1	.	TRBV14	.	TGTGCCAGCAGCCAGGGGCTCATGACCACTGAAGCTTTCTTT	CASSQGLMTTEAFF
TRBJ2-5	.	TRBV30	TRBD2	TGTGCCTGGCTAGCGGGTGGCATTCAAGAGACCCAGTACTTC	CAWLAGGIQETQYF
TRBJ1-4	.	TRBV11-3	.	TGTGCCAGCAGCCTCGGGGTCAATGAAAAACTGTTTTTT	CASSLGVNEKLFF
TRBJ2-3	.	TRBV5-4	TRBD2	TGTGCCAGCAGCTTAGGCGGGGGGACCGGGGATACGCAGTATTTT	CASSLGGGTGDTQYF
TRBJ1-2	.	TRBV20-1	.	TGCAGTGCCCTATATAACTATGGCTACACCTTC	CSALYNYGYTF
TRBJ1-6	.	TRBV18	.	TGTGCCAGCTCACATAACCGGGAGAATTCACCCCTCCACTTT	CASSHNRENSPLHF
TRBJ2-1	few	TRBV7-2	TRBD1	TGTGCCAGCAGCGTACAGGGGGCGCGAATGAATGAGCAGTTCTTC	CASSVQGARMNEQFF
TRBJ1-2	many	TRBV30	.	TGTGCCTGGAGTTGGGAGTATGGCTACACCTTC	CAWSWEYGYTF
TRBJ2-6	.	TRBV4-3	.	TGCGCCAGCAGCCAAGATGTCCACTCTGGGGCCAACGTCCTGACTTTC	CASSQDVHSGANVLTF
TRBJ2-3	few	TRBV7-9	.	TGTGCCAGCAGCTCCCGACTAGAAAGTACAGATACGCAGTATTTT	CASSSRLESTDTQYF
TRBJ1-2	many	TRBV5-8	TRBD1	TGTGCCAGCGTGAGGGGGCGAAATGTTGGCTACACCTTC	CASVRGRNVGYTF
TRBJ1-4	.	TRBV7-9	.	TGTGCCAGCAGCCCGAGGACAGTCTTGGGTGAAAAACTGTTTTTT	CASSPRTVLGEKLFF
TRBJ2-1	.	TRBV5-4	TRBD1	TGTGCCAGCAGCTTGGGACAGGGGGCTGAGCAGTTCTTC	CASSLGQGAEQFF
TRBJ2-7	few	TRBV11-2	.	TGTGCCAGCAGCTTAGCCGCTGTTCACCCTAACTTCTACGAGCAGTACTTC	CASSLAAVHPNFYEQYF
TRBJ1-1	.	TRBV9	.	TGTGCCAGCGGCGGGCGGAGGAACACTGAAGCTTTCTTT	CASGGRRNTEAFF
TRBJ2-7	.	TRBV29-1	.	TGCAGCGTTAAAATACCGGGACAAGTAAGCTACGAGCAGTACTTC	CSVKIPGQVSYEQYF
TRBJ1-4	.	TRBV4-2	TRBD1	TGTGCCAGCAGCCTCGGGACAGGGAGTGAAAAACTGTTTTTT	CASSLGTGSEKLFF
TRBJ1-5	.	TRBV10-3	.	TGTGCCATCAGTGACCGAAGGAGTCAGCCCCAGCATTTT	CAISDRRSQPQHF
TRBJ1-1	few	TRBV10-3	TRBD1	TGTGCCATCAGTCCGGGACAGGGGGCAGTTGAAGCTTTCTTT	CAISPGQGAVEAFF
TRBJ1-2	few	TRBV19	.	TGTGCCAGTAGTATAACTGGTGGTCGGGAAGGTAACGGCTACACCTTC	CASSITGGREGNGYTF
TRBJ2-6	.	TRBV28	.	TGTGCCACCGGCTCTGGGGCCAACGTCCTGACTTTC	CATGSGANVLTF
TRBJ1-5	.	TRBV5-1	.	TGCGCCAGCAGCTTGGATGGACAGCCCAATCAGCCCCAGCATTTT	CASSLDGQPNQPQHF
TRBJ2-3	.	TRBV7-9	TRBD2	TGTGCCAGCACCCTTAGCGGGGGGGCCAGGGTAGATACGCAGTATTTT	CASTLSGGARVDTQYF
TRBJ1-1	.	TRBV6-1	.	TGTGCCAGCAGTGACGGGGGGCTCATCGGAAACACTGAAGCTTTCTTT	CASSDGGLIGNTEAFF
TRBJ1-1	.	TRBV27	TRBD1	TGTGCCAGCAGTTTAAGACAGGGCGTTTCTGAAGCTTTCTTT	CASSLRQGVSEAFF
TRBJ2-7	.	TRBV27	.	TGTGCCAGCAGCTTTAATAACGAGCAGTACTTC	CASSFNNEQYF
TRBJ1-1	.	TRBV6-4	TRBD1	TGTGCCAGCAGGGGGGACAGGGGGAAAACTGAAGCTTTCTTT	CASRGDRGKTEAFF
TRBJ1-5	.	TRBV5-4	TRBD1	TGTGCCAGCAGCTTCGGTGGGACAGGGCATCAGCCCCAGCATTTT	CASSFGGTGHQPQHF
TRBJ2-6	.	TRBV3-1/TRBV3-2	.	TGTGCCAGCAGCCAAGGGAGCTCTGGGGCCAACGTCCTGACTTTC	CASSQGSSGANVLTF
TRBJ2-4	.	TRBV10-3	TRBD1	TGTGCCATCAACCCACCCTCGACGGACAGGGGCAGAAAAAACATTCAGTACTTC	CAINPPSTDRGRKNIQYF
TRBJ2-7	.	TRBV14	TRBD1	TGTGCCAGCAGCCCCGGGACAGGGCGTTACGAGCAGTACTTC	CASSPGTGRYEQYF
TRBJ1-2	.	TRBV5-1	.	TGCGCCAGCAGCTTGGATGCGGGAAACTATGGCTACACCTTC	CASSLDAGNYGYTF
TRBJ2-7	.	TRBV4-1	TRBD1	TGCGCCAGCAGCCAAGTGCGGGACAGGGTTTACGAGCAGTACTTC	CASSQVRDRVYEQYF
TRBJ1-1	.	TRBV4-3	.	TGCGCCAGCAGCCGCCGACAGAACACTGAAGCTTTCTTT	CASSRRQNTEAFF
TRBJ2-7	.	TRBV5-8	TRBD2	TGTGCCAGCAGCTCAAGCGGGGGGGTCGGTGAGCAGTACTTC	CASSSSGGVGEQYF
TRBJ1-2	.	TRBV30	.	TGTGCCTGGAGTCCACGGACAGAGCCCGCTTCCTATGGCTACACCTTC	CAWSPRTEPASYGYTF
TRBJ1-5	.	TRBV5-5	.	TGTGCCAGCAGCTTGGCGGCGGGGCGGAGCAATCAGCCCCAGCATTTT	CASSLAAGRSNQPQHF
TRBJ1-5	few	TRBV14	.	TGTGCCAGCAGCCACGGAGGGCCGGGACAGCCCCAGCATTTT	CASSHGGPGQPQHF
TRBJ2-7	.	TRBV10-2	TRBD2	TGCGCCAGCAAGTTGACTAGCGGGGGCGAGCAGTACTTC	CASKLTSGGEQYF
TRBJ1-4	.	TRBV6-5	.	TGTGCCAGCCACAGGGCAGGTCATGAAAAACTGTTTTTT	CASHRAGHEKLFF
TRBJ1-3	.	TRBV28	TRBD1	TGTGCCAGCAGTTCCCAGGGGGCTGGAGGAAACACCATATATTTT	CASSSQGAGGNTIYF
TRBJ2-2	.	TRBV7-7	TRBD1	TGTGCCAGCAGCGCGCGGACAGGGCGGTGGACCGGGGAGCTGTTTTTT	CASSARTGRWTGELFF
TRBJ2-6	.	TRBV24-1	.	TGTGCCACCAGTGGCGGTCCTGGGGCCAACGTCCTGACTTTC	CATSGGPGANVLTF
TRBJ1-2	few	TRBV27	TRBD1	TGTGCCAGCAGTTTATCGGGCGCGGGACAGTCTTATGGCTACACCTTC	CASSLSGAGQSYGYTF
TRBJ1-5	.	TRBV6-1	TRBD1	TGTGCCAGCAGTGAATCACCGGGACAGGGAACTTATCAGCCCCAGCATTTT	CASSESPGQGTYQPQHF
TRBJ2-1	.	TRBV5-4	TRBD2	TGTGCCAGCAGGTCGGGGGGTCCTAATGACAATGAGCAGTTCTTC	CASRSGGPNDNEQFF
TRBJ1-1	.	TRBV19	.	TGTGCCAGTAGTATAGGAGCCCGTAACACTGAAGCTTTCTTT	CASSIGARNTEAFF